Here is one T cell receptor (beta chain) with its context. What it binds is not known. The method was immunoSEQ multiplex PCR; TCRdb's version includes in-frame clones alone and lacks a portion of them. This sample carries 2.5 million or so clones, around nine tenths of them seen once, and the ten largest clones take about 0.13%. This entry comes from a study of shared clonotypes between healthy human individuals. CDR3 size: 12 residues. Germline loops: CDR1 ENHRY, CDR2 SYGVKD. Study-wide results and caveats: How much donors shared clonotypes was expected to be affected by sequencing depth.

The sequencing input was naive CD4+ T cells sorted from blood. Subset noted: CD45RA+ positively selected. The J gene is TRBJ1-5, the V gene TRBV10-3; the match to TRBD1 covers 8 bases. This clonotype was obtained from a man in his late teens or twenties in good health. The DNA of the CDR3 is TGTGCGACAGGGGATAGCAATCAGCCCCAGCATTTT. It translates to CATGDSNQPQHF.